The present entry profiles one T cell receptor beta chain with its context. Its antigen is currently not known. Compared with germline, one end of the junction differs, possibly owing to a read error. Stable Graves' hyperthyroidism was defined as no progression to ophthalmopathy during 18 months of follow-up. The hyperthyroidism patients were between 18 and 65 years old and newly diagnosed, with a disease duration of less than 2 months. The study excluded patients with uncontrolled infections, other autoimmune diseases, pregnancy or lactation. Diagnoses relied on clinical symptoms, serum thyroxine and TRAb, thyroid ultrasound and orbital computed tomography. PBMCs were separated from over 9 ml of fresh peripheral blood using Ficoll-Paque density gradient centrifugation. Total RNA was extracted using Trizol reagent, and RNA quality was assessed on an Agilent 2100 Bioanalyzer. The CDR3 covers 12 residues, taking in both the cysteine and the phenylalanine. The CDR3 DNA has 36 bases and is translated from base 1. From a lookup of the germline V gene, CDR1 and CDR2 are SNHLY and FYNNEI.

The sample belongs to a study of T cells in Graves' hyperthyroidism and ophthalmopathy (dated by TCRdb to between 2018 and 2020). In terms of the full investigation: Peripheral blood samples were taken at the time of initial diagnosis, prior to any treatment. TCR V-J signatures able to tell the groups apart were searched for in a discovery cohort of 90 to 100 patients, of whom more than 40 had Graves' ophthalmopathy and roughly 58 had stable Graves' hyperthyroidism. Whether ophthalmopathy could be predicted prospectively was tested in an independent validation cohort made up of 18 hyperthyroidism patients plus 17 patients who later progressed to ophthalmopathy. The 85 to 100 discovery patients were randomly split 7:3 into training and test sets. In about 6 Graves' hyperthyroidism patients, the study also compared T-cell repertoires from thyroid tissue with T-cell repertoires from blood. Once sampling was done, hyperthyroidism patients were given methimazole at a starting dose of 30 mg daily, whereas ophthalmopathy patients were given high-dose intravenous methylprednisolone. TCR Vbeta CDR3 sequencing of 130 to 150 peripheral blood samples (more than 40 ophthalmopathy, around 80 hyperthyroidism and 17 progressor patients) is reported in the paper. What the research found in general, with its limitations: During validation, the model predicted progression to ophthalmopathy a median of roughly 7.1 months ahead of onset, with around 70% sensitivity and 72.22% specificity. Most expanded thyroid clonotypes (frequency above 0.001) were also detected in blood, suggesting blood repertoires may reflect thyroid immune responses. No statistical method was used to set the sample size in advance, and investigators knew the group allocation. Ophthalmopathy was separated from stable hyperthyroidism by a 13 V-J signature model, with 85% to 90% sensitivity and about 81% specificity obtained in cross-validation and 80%/75% obtained in testing.

The TCR beta CDR3 regions were amplified from the RNA transcripts. The TCR CDR3 was subjected to a first round of RT-PCR using the HTBI primer set and the Qiagen OneStep RT-PCR kit. The libraries were constructed in a second round of multiplex PCR and then size-selected and purified. The libraries were sequenced on an Illumina HiSeq2000 using paired-end 100 bp reads. Processing in the source paper ran as follows. Raw data were processed with SOAPnuke, discarding reads with adapters, uncalled bases, mean Phred below 15, or no exact constant-primer or identifier match. COPE v1.2.5 was used to merge the high-quality paired reads, and each unique nucleotide sequence was defined as a clonotype. MiTCR v1.1 was used to align the clonotypes against IMGT TRBV, TRBD and TRBJ reference segments. Only V-J combinations with frequency above 0.0001, covering roughly 99% of repertoires, were analysed. The TCS score was defined as the ratio of F50 (clonal expansion) to E x V (chaos), calculated using BLOSUM62-based TCRdist between CDR3 peptides within each V-J. Welch's t-statistics and random forest reduced approximately 520 V-J features to 10 to 15, which were used in a naive Bayes classifier (R e1071). The Morisita-Horn index was used to measure how similar the thyroid and blood repertoires were. TCRdb reprocessing: public reads trimmed at Q25 with fastp, clones called with MiXCR, in-frame beta chains kept. Rows with one shared CDR3 protein collapse into an entry with the most common genes and DNA. These V and J calls are TCRdb output, not the study's own analysis. The sample table records roughly 840,000 distinct CDR3 sequences; roughly 37% of these occur just once. About 9% of the sample is held by the ten biggest clonotypes.

The chain joins TRBV2 to TRBJ1-2; TRBD1 is a weak D gene call, 5 bases matching. The source is a man between 18 and 29 years old with Graves' hyperthyroidism. The sample was blood. This receptor carries the CDR3 CAGYAGDYGHTF. The DNA sequence reads TGTGCCGGATATGCGGGGGACTATGGCCACACCTTC.